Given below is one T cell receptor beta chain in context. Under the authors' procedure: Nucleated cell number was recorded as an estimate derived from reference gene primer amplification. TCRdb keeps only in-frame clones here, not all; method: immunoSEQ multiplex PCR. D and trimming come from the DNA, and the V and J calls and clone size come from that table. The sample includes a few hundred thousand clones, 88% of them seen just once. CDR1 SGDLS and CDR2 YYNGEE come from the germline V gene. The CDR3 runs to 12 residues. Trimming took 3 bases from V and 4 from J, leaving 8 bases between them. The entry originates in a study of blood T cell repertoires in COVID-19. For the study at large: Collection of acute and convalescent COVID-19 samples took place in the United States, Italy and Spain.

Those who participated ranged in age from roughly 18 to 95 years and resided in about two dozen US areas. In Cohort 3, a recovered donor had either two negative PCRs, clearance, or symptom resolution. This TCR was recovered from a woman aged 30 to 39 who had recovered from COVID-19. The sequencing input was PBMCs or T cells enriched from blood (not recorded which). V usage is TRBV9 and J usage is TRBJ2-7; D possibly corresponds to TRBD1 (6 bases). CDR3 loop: CASSATGYEQYF. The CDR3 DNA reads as TGTGCCAGCAGCGCGACAGGATACGAGCAGTACTTC.